A single TCR beta chain is shown here with its context. CDR1 is PRHDT, CDR2 FYEKMQ, per germline (reference sequence). The CDR3 has 15 residues. The V gene end was trimmed by 5 bases and the J gene end by 2 bases; junction bases not matched to a gene: 6. TCRdb's copy holds only in-frame clones and misses some; the assay was immunoSEQ multiplex PCR. Counted here are about 100,000 clones, more than 85% occurring once; the ten biggest clones make up less than 10%. These data originate in a study of control samples from healthy donors and cancer patients. Sequenced input: blood. The chain couples TRBV13 to TRBJ2-1; 7 bases are shared with TRBD1. This receptor was identified in a man between 18 and 29 years old in good health. The CDR3 is CASSPGQRTYNEQFF. The CDR3 bases are TGTGCCAGCAGCCCGGGACAGCGAACCTACAATGAGCAGTTCTTC.